Below are 29 T cell receptor beta chains sequenced from a single sample in a study of identical twins. In TCRdb, the 5' RACE reads were re-called with MiXCR into one record per CDR3 protein. The sample lists around 650,000 distinct CDR3 sequences, roughly 7.1% occurring once. These data are also associated with another study on yellow fever vaccine responses in identical twins.

Sequencing was performed on PBMCs. These receptors were collected from a woman aged 18-29 years in good health.

The chain joins TRBV12-3 or TRBV12-4 to TRBJ2-7; 7 bases line up with TRBD1. The V gene end was trimmed by 6 bases and the J gene end by 6 bases; junction bases not matched to a gene: 5. CDR3 size: 12 residues. The CDR3 nucleotides read TGTGCCAGCAGCGACGAGGGGGCCGAGCAGTACGTC. Its translation is CASSDEGAEQYV.

The V and J genes are TRBV14 and TRBJ1-1, with D possibly matching TRBD1 (5 bases). V lost 4 bases and J 1 base, leaving 13 bases between the germline ends. The germline V gene has CDR1 SGHDN and CDR2 FVKESK. The CDR3 contains 15 residues. In DNA, the CDR3 is TGTGCCAGCAGCCCCCGAGTCGGGGGGAACACTGAAGCTTTCTTT. Protein: CASSPRVGGNTEAFF.

The V gene is TRBV7-8, the J gene TRBJ2-1; D possibly matches TRBD1 or TRBD2 (6 bases each). Germline CDR1 SGHVS, CDR2 FQNEAQ. The CDR3 loop spans 17 amino acids. V was pared by 3 bases and J by 3 bases, with 18 bases between. CDR3 sequence reads: CASSFPRLEGVYNEQFF. The DNA for the CDR3 is TGTGCCAGCAGCTTCCCCCGGCTGGAGGGGGTCTACAATGAGCAGTTCTTC.

This clonotype appeared many times. The DNA for the CDR3 is TGTGCCATCAGCGCGCCCGTCGGGAGCCAGACCGGGGAGCTGTTTTTT. Translated, it gives CAISAPVGSQTGELFF. The gene calls are TRBV10-3 and TRBJ2-2; perhaps TRBD2 as D (6 bases). Trimming stripped 6 bases from V and 5 bases from J, with 19 bases between. This CDR3 has 16 residues. Germline V gene sequence: CDR1 ENHRY, CDR2 SYGVKD.

V and J are TRBV12-3 or TRBV12-4 and TRBJ2-3; D is ambiguous. The length of the CDR3 is 13 residues. Trimming cost V 4 bases and J 4 bases, with 9 bases left between them. CDR3 DNA sequence: TGTGCCAGCAGTTCCTCGACCGCAGATACGCAGTATTTT. Its protein is CASSSSTADTQYF.

A few counts support this clonotype. J is TRBJ2-3 and V is TRBV6-1, with D maybe TRBD1 (5 bases). V lost 5 bases and J 4 bases, leaving 13 bases between the germline ends. CDR1 is MNHNS and CDR2 is SASEGT in the germline V gene. This CDR3 has 14 amino acids. The CDR3 region has the DNA TGTGCCAGCAGTCCCCGGGTGGGGCCAGATACGCAGTATTTT. Amino acid sequence: CASSPRVGPDTQYF.

Written as DNA, the CDR3 is TGCGCCAGCAGCGACGAGGGGAGTGAAGCTTTCTTT. As protein: CASSDEGSEAFF. This sequence joins TRBV4-1 and TRBJ1-1, with TRBD1 as a possible D gene (5 bases). Germline V CDR1 and CDR2: MGHRA, YSYEKL. V lost 5 bases to trimming and J lost 7 bases, with 11 bases between them. This CDR3 is built from 12 residues.

J is TRBJ2-3 and V is TRBV2; tentatively, D is TRBD2 (6 bases). The CDR3 has 16 amino acids. Germline assignment: CDR1 SNHLY and CDR2 FYNNEI. V lost 4 bases and J 1 base, leaving 15 bases between the germline ends. The CDR3 loop is CASSAIAVPGTDTQYF. CDR3 DNA sequence: TGTGCCAGCAGTGCAATAGCGGTTCCGGGCACAGATACGCAGTATTTT.

This clonotype was detected only a few times. The chain carries TRBV28 and TRBJ1-1, with D maybe TRBD1 (5 bases). There are 10 residues in the CDR3. V lost 5 bases and J lost 11, with 9 bases in between. The germline gives CDR1 MDHEN, CDR2 SYDVKM. The CDR3 coding sequence is TGTGCCAGCAGTCAGGGAGGGGCTTTCTTT. Residues: CASSQGGAFF.

V gene TRBV3-1 combines with J gene TRBJ2-3; no reliable D call. The CDR3 loop spans 12 amino acids. Trimming removed 8 bases at V and 6 bases at J, with 12 bases between. The germline gives CDR1 LGHDT, CDR2 YNNKEL (reference sequence). This chain's CDR3 is CASAGVRDTQYF. CDR3 coding DNA: TGTGCCAGCGCCGGAGTAAGGGATACGCAGTATTTT.

This chain uses TRBV7-2 with TRBJ2-7; perhaps TRBD1 as D (6 bases). The germline V gene has CDR1 SGHTA and CDR2 FQGNSA. The CDR3 consists of 13 residues. V was clipped by 5 bases and J by 5 bases, with 13 bases between them. The CDR3 DNA is TGTGCCAGCAGCCTGATTAGGGGGAACGAGCAGTACTTC. Amino acids: CASSLIRGNEQYF.

This clonotype was found a few times. The rearrangement joins TRBV28 to TRBJ1-1, with TRBD1 matching over 11 bases. Germline loops: CDR1 MDHEN, CDR2 SYDVKM. V gave up 8 bases and J gave up 0 bases; unmatched junction bases: 2. CDR3 length: 14 residues. The chain's CDR3 is CASGTGGLNTEAFF. CDR3 DNA: TGTGCCAGCGGGACAGGGGGATTGAACACTGAAGCTTTCTTT.

This clonotype was picked up a small number of times. J is TRBJ1-1 and V is TRBV12-3 or TRBV12-4; 8 nucleotides agree with TRBD1. This CDR3 has 13 residues. V was clipped by 10 bases and J by 4 bases; unmatched bases: 8. The CDR3 DNA follows: TGTGCCACCTACGACAGGGGAGGCACTGAAGCTTTCTTT. Translating it yields CATYDRGGTEAFF.

The CDR3 sequence: CASTSRTTTDTQYF. The CDR3 DNA reads TGTGCCAGCACCAGCCGAACAACCACAGATACGCAGTATTTT. This chain uses TRBV12-3 or TRBV12-4 with TRBJ2-3; D gene ambiguous. CDR3 length: 14 residues. V lost 7 bases and J 2 bases, leaving 13 bases between the germline ends.

This clonotype was found a few times. The gene calls are TRBV6-1 and TRBJ1-2; D uncertain. V was shortened by 4 bases and J by 1 base, with 25 bases between the two germline ends. Germline V lookup: CDR1 MNHNS, CDR2 SASEGT. The CDR3 covers 19 residues. This CDR3 is CASSVRGIASPNDNYGYTF. Here the CDR3 DNA reads TGTGCCAGCAGTGTACGAGGGATCGCCTCTCCCAACGATAACTATGGCTACACCTTC.

This clonotype showed up just a few times. The rearrangement links TRBV2 to TRBJ2-7; D is unclear. The CDR3 totals 13 residues. Germline-derived CDR1 and CDR2 are SNHLY and FYNNEI. V was shortened by 4 bases and J by 3 bases, with 10 bases between the two germline ends. The CDR3 coding sequence is TGTGCCAGCAGTGGAGGTCGGTACTACGAGCAGTACGTC. It codes for CASSGGRYYEQYV.

The gene calls are TRBV7-2 and TRBJ2-5; 10 nucleotides line up with TRBD2. This CDR3 has 15 amino acids. The germline V gene encodes CDR1 SGHTA and CDR2 FQGNSA. Trimming removed 6 bases from V and 0 bases from J; junction bases left unmatched: 4. CDR3 amino acids: CASRRTSGNQETQYF. The CDR3, as DNA: TGTGCCAGCAGGCGGACTAGCGGAAACCAAGAGACCCAGTACTTC.

This clonotype showed up many times. CDR3 DNA sequence: TGTGCCAGCAGACTTACTAGCGGTTCAGATACGCAGTATTTT. Translation gives CASRLTSGSDTQYF. The chain couples TRBV28 to TRBJ2-3; 8 bases agree with TRBD2. Per germline, CDR1 MDHEN and CDR2 SYDVKM. The CDR3 runs 14 residues. J was trimmed by 4 bases and V by 6 bases; bases with no gene match: 6.

This clonotype showed up just a few times. This sequence joins TRBV3-1 and TRBJ2-3; D is perhaps TRBD2 (6 bases). Germline V CDR1 and CDR2: LGHDT, YNNKEL (reference sequence). The CDR3 runs 13 residues. V dropped 1 base and J dropped 11 bases, with 13 bases sitting between them. In DNA, the CDR3 is TGTGCCAGCAGCCAAGGGAGGACGGGAGTGCAGTATTTT. Translating gives CASSQGRTGVQYF.

This clonotype was seen many times. The V gene is TRBV9, the J gene TRBJ2-1; TRBD1 or TRBD2 may be the D gene (5 bases each). This CDR3 contains 15 residues. Germline V gene data show CDR1 as SGDLS and CDR2 as YYNGEE. The germline V and J ends were trimmed by 0 bases and 3 bases, with 10 bases remaining between them. In nucleotides, the CDR3 is TGTGCCAGCAGCGTAGGACTGGGGGTCTACAATGAGCAGTTCTTC. This encodes CASSVGLGVYNEQFF.

This clonotype has only a few counts. The CDR3 sequence: CAIGGRGATDTQYF. CDR3 sequence (DNA): TGTGCCATCGGGGGGCGGGGGGCCACAGATACGCAGTATTTT. The chain employs TRBV10-3 and TRBJ2-3; 8 nucleotides align to TRBD2. Germline V gene sequence: CDR1 ENHRY, CDR2 SYGVKD. V shed 8 bases, J shed 2 bases, and the junction held 6 bases outside the gene matches. The length of the CDR3 is 14 residues.

The rearrangement joins TRBV10-1 to TRBJ1-1; no firm D call. There are 13 residues in the CDR3. CDR1 and CDR2 from the germline V gene are WNHNN and SYGVQD (reference sequence). The ends were cut back, 6 bases at V and 0 bases at J, with 8 bases in the middle. The chain's CDR3 is CASRGLMNTEAFF. The CDR3 DNA sequence: TGCGCCAGCAGGGGCCTCATGAACACTGAAGCTTTCTTT.

This clonotype was seen many times. The J gene is TRBJ2-3, the V gene TRBV20-1; D is undetermined. Germline lookup yields CDR1 DFQATT and CDR2 SNEGSKA (reference sequence). V lost 4 bases, J lost 2 bases, and 13 bases lay in between. The CDR3 sequence is 14 residues long. This CDR3 reads CSATLWVDTDTQYF. The CDR3 nucleotides read TGCAGTGCTACCCTCTGGGTCGACACAGATACGCAGTATTTT.

This clonotype showed up many times. The V call is TRBV2, the J call TRBJ1-4; the match to TRBD1 covers 7 bases. The germline gives CDR1 SNHLY, CDR2 FYNNEI. There are 16 residues in the CDR3. Unmatched junction bases numbered 11, after V lost 6 bases and J lost 4 bases. DNA of the CDR3: TGTGCCAGCAGGGCCATCCGGGACAGAAATAATGAAAAACTGTTTTTT. It is translated as CASRAIRDRNNEKLFF.

The V gene is TRBV4-1, the J gene TRBJ2-1; TRBD1 matches 8 bases. The junction had 5 bases not matched to a gene; V was cut back by 3 bases and J by 1 base. The CDR3 consists of 16 residues. Germline values: CDR1 MGHRA, CDR2 YSYEKL. The DNA of the CDR3 is TGCGCCAGCAGCCATGTCAACAGGGGGTCCTACAATGAGCAGTTCTTC. This gives the protein CASSHVNRGSYNEQFF.

Many counts were recorded for this clonotype. The chain combines TRBV12-3 or TRBV12-4 with TRBJ1-6; D might be TRBD1 (6 bases). The CDR3 spans 16 residues. Between the trimmed V and J ends, which lost 6 bases and 6 bases, there was a span of 18 bases. The CDR3 reads CASRKDSGFANSPLHF. The CDR3 coding sequence is TGTGCCAGCAGGAAGGACAGCGGGTTTGCTAATTCACCCCTCCACTTT.

This clonotype was observed a few times. The chain carries TRBV20-1 and TRBJ2-5, with D possibly matching TRBD2 (6 bases). The germline V gene has CDR1 DFQATT and CDR2 SNEGSKA (reference sequence). V was clipped by 4 bases and J by 5 bases, with 20 bases between them. This CDR3 is 15 amino acids long. Here the CDR3 reads CSAKIIAEPLETQYF. Here the CDR3 DNA reads TGCAGTGCTAAGATAATAGCGGAACCGTTGGAGACCCAGTACTTC.

This clonotype was seen a few times. The CDR3 loop reads CSADGQGAVSSNQPQHF. The CDR3 bases are TGCAGTGCTGACGGACAGGGGGCTGTTTCAAGCAATCAGCCCCAGCATTTT. This sequence joins TRBV20-1 and TRBJ1-5; TRBD1 matches 11 bases. Trimming cost V 5 bases and J 1 base; bases outside gene matches: 10. This CDR3 is built from 17 residues. Germline V gives CDR1 DFQATT, CDR2 SNEGSKA (reference sequence).

The table lists this clonotype with many counts. V gene TRBV15 combines with J gene TRBJ1-2, with D perhaps TRBD1 (6 bases). With 5 bases removed from V and 4 bases from J, the gap between germline ends came to 17 bases. CDR1 and CDR2 from the germline V gene are LNHNV and YYDKDF (reference sequence). This CDR3 region has 15 residues. The CDR3 loop reads CATSHHPGQRYGYTF. The CDR3 bases are TGTGCCACCAGCCACCACCCTGGACAGCGCTATGGCTACACCTTC. The full variable domain, its missing parts supplied by reference TRBV15 and TRBJ1-2, is DAMVIQNPRYQVTQFGKPVTLSCSQTLNHNVMYWYQQKSSQAPKLLFHYYDKDFNNEADTPDNFQSRRPNTSFCFLDIRSPGLGDTAMYLCATSHHPGQRYGYTFGSGTRLTVV.